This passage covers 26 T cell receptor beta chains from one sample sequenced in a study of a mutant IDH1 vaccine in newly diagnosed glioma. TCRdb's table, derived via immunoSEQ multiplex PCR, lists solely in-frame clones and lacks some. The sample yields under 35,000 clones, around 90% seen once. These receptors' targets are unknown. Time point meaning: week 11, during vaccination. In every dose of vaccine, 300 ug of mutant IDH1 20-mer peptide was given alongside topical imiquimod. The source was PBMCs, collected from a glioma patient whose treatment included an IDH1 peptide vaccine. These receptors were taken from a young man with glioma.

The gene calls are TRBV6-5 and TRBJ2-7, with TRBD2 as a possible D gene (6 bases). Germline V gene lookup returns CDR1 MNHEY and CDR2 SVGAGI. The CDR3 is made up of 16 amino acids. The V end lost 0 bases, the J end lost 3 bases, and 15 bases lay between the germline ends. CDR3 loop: CASSYSTPAGLYEQYF. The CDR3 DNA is TGTGCCAGCAGTTACTCGACCCCCGCGGGACTCTACGAGCAGTACTTC.

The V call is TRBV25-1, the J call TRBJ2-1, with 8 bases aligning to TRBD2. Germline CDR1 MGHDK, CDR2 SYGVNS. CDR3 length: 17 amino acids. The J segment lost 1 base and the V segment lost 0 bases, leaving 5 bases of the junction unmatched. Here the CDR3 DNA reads TGTGCCAGCAGTGAATACTCGGGAGGGCCATCCTACAATGAGCAGTTCTTC. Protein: CASSEYSGGPSYNEQFF. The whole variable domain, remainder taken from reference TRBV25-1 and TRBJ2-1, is EADIYQTPRYLVIGTGKKITLECSQTMGHDKMYWYQQDPGMELHLIHYSYGVNSTEKGDLSSESTVSRIRTEHFPLTLESARPSHTSQYLCASSEYSGGPSYNEQFFGPGTRLTVL.

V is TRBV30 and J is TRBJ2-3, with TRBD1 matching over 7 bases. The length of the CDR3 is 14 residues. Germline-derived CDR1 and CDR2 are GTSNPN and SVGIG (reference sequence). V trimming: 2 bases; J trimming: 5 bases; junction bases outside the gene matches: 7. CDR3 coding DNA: TGTGCCTGGAGTCCTCTAGGGGGCGTAGATACGCAGTATTTT. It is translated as CAWSPLGGVDTQYF.

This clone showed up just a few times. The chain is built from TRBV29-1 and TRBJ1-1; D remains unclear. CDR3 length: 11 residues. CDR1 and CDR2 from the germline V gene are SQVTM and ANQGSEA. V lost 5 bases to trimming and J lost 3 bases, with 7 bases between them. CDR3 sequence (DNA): TGCAGCGTTCGGGAGCACACTGAAGCTTTCTTT. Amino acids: CSVREHTEAFF.

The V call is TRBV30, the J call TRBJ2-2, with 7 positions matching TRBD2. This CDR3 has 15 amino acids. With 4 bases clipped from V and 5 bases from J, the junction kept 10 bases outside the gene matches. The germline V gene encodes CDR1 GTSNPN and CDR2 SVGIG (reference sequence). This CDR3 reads CAWKGLAVGTGELFF. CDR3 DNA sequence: TGTGCCTGGAAGGGGCTAGCGGTGGGGACCGGGGAGCTGTTTTTT.

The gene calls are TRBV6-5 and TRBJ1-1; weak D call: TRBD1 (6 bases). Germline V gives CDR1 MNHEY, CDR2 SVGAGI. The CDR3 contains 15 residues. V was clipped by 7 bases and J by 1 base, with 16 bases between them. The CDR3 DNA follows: TGTGCCAGCATCCACCAGGGGACTCAGAACACTGAAGCTTTCTTT. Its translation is CASIHQGTQNTEAFF.

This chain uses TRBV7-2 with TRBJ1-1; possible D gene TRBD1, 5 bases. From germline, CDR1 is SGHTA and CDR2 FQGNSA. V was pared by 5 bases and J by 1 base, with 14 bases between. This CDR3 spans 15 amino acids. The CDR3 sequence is CASSAGRVGNTEAFF. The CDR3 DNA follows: TGTGCCAGCAGCGCCGGCAGGGTCGGGAACACTGAAGCTTTCTTT.

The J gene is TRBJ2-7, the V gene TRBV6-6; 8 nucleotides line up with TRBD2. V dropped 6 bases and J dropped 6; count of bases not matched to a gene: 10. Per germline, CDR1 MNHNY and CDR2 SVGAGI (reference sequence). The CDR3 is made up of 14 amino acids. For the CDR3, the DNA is TGTGCCAGCAGCCCCAGGGAGCGGGAGTCCGAGCAGTACTTC. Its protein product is CASSPRERESEQYF.

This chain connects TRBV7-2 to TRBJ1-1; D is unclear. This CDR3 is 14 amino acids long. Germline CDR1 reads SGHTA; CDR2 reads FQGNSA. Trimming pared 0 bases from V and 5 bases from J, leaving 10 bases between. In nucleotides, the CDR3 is TGTGCCAGCAGCTTAGCGAGGCCGGGGACTGAAGCTTTCTTT. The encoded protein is CASSLARPGTEAFF. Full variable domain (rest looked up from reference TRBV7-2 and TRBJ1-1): GAGVSQSPSNKVTEKGKDVELRCDPISGHTALYWYRQSLGQGLEFLIYFQGNSAPDKSGLPSDRFSAERTGGSVSTLTIQRTQQEDSAVYLCASSLARPGTEAFFGQGTRLTVV.

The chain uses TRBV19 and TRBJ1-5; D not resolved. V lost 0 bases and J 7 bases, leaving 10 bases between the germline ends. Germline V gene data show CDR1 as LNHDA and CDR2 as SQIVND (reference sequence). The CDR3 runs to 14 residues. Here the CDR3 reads CASSIDRGWQPQHF. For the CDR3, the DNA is TGTGCCAGTAGTATAGATCGAGGATGGCAGCCCCAGCATTTT.

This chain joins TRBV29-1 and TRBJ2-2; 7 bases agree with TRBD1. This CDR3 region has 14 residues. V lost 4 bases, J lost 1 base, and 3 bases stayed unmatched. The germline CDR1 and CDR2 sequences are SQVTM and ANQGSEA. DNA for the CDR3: TGCAGCGTTGCCCAGGGGGTGAACACCGGGGAGCTGTTTTTT. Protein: CSVAQGVNTGELFF.

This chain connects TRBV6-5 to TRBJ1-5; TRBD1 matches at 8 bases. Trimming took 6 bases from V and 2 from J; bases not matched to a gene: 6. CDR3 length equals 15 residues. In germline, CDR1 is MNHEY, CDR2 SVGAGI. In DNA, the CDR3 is TGTGCCAGCAGCCCGGACAGGGCAGGCAATCAGCCCCAGCATTTT. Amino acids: CASSPDRAGNQPQHF.

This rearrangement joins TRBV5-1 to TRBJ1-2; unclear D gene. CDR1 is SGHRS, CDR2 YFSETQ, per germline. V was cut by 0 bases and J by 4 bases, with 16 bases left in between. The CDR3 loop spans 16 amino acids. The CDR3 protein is CASSLAVVTTVYGYTF. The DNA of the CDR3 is TGCGCCAGCAGCTTGGCCGTGGTGACAACGGTCTATGGCTACACCTTC.

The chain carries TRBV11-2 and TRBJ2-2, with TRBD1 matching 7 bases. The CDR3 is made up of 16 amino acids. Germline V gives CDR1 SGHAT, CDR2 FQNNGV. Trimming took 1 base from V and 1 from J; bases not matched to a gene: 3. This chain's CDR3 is CASSLGQGVNTGELFF. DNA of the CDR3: TGTGCCAGCAGCTTAGGGCAGGGGGTGAACACCGGGGAGCTGTTTTTT.

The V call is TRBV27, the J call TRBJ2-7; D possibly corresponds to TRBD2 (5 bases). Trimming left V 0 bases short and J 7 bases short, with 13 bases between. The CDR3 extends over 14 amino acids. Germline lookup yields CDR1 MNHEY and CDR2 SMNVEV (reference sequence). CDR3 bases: TGTGCCAGCAGTTTATCGAGGGAGAATCGGGAGCAGTACTTC. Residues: CASSLSRENREQYF.

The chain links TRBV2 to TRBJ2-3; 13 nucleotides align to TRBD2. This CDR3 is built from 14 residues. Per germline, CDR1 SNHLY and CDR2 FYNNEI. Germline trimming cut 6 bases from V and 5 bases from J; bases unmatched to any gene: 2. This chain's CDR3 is CASSGLAGVDTQYF. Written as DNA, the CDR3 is TGTGCCAGCAGCGGACTAGCGGGAGTAGATACGCAGTATTTT.

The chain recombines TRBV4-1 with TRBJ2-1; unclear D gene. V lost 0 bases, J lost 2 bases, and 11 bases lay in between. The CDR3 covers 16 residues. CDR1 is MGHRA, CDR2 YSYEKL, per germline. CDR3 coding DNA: TGCGCCAGCAGCCAAGAGCTGAGACGGGCCTACAATGAGCAGTTCTTC. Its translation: CASSQELRRAYNEQFF.

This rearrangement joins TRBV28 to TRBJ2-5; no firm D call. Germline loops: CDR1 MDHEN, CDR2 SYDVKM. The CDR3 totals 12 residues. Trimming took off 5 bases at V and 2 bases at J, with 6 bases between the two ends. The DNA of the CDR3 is TGTGCCAGCAGTGGAGTTCAAGAGACCCAGTACTTC. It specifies CASSGVQETQYF.

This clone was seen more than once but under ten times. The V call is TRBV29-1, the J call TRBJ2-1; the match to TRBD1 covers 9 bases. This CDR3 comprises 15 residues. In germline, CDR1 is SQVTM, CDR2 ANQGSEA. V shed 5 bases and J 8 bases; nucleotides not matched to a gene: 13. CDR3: CSVSPDRGSMHEQFF. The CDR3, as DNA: TGCAGCGTTAGCCCGGACAGGGGCTCTATGCATGAGCAGTTCTTC.

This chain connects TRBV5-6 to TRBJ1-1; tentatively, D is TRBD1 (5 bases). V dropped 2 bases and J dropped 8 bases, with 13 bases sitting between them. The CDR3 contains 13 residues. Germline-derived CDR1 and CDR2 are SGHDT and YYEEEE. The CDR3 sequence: CASSFTPTDEAFF. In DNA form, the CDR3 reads TGTGCCAGCAGCTTCACCCCGACAGACGAAGCTTTCTTT.

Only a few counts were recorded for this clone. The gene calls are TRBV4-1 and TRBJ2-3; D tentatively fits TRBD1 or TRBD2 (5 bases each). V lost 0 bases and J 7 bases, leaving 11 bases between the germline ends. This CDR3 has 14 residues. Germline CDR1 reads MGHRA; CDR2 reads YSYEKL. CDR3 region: CASSQDGGRYTQYF. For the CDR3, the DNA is TGCGCCAGCAGCCAAGATGGGGGACGATATACGCAGTATTTT.

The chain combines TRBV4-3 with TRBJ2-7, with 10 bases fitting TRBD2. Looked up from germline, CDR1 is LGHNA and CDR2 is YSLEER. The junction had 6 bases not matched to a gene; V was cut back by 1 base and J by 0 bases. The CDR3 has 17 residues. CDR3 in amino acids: CASSQGLAGASSYEQYF. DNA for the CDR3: TGCGCCAGCAGCCAAGGACTAGCGGGTGCCAGCTCCTACGAGCAGTACTTC.

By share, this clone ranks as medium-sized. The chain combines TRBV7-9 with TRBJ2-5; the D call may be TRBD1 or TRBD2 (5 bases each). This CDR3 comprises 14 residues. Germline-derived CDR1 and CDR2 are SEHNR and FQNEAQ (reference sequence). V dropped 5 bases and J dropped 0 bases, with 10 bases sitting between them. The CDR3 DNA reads TGTGCCAGCAGCCTAAGGGACCACCAAGAGACCCAGTACTTC. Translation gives CASSLRDHQETQYF.

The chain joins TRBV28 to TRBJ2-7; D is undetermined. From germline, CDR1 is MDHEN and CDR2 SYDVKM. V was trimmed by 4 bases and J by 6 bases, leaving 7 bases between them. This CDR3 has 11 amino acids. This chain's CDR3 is CASSSPPEQYF. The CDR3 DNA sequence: TGTGCCAGCAGTTCCCCCCCCGAGCAGTACTTC.

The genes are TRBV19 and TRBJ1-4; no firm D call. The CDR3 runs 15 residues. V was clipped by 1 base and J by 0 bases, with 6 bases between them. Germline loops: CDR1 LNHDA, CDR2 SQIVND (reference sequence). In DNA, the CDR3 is TGTGCCAGTAGTATAGGCCGTGCAACTAATGAAAAACTGTTTTTT. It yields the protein CASSIGRATNEKLFF.

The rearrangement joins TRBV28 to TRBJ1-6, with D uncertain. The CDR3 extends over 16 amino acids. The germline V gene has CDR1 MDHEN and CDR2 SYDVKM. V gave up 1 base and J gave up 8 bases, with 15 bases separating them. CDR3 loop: CASSLYAPQFYSPLHF. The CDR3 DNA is TGTGCCAGCAGTTTATATGCCCCACAATTTTATTCACCCCTCCACTTT.